These T cell receptor beta chains were read from a single sample in a study of a mutant IDH1 vaccine in newly diagnosed glioma. These TCRs' antigens remain unknown. Repertoires were generated with immunoSEQ multiplex PCR, while TCRdb's copy carries only in-frame clones and drops some. The table shows roughly 39,000 clones, with around 78% occurring only once. The material sequenced was PBMCs, taken from a glioma patient whose treatment included an IDH1 peptide vaccine. Receptors originate from a man aged 40-50 years with glioma. The CDR3 runs from the conserved cysteine through the conserved F or W. A D gene is named only where the DNA matches it firmly. Clone size is stated in some rows and not others, as once, few, many or a class when expanded.

>NA|TRBV6-5|TRBJ2-5|TRBD2
CASRPLAGGQETQYF
TGTGCCAGCAGACCGCTAGCGGGGGGCCAAGAGACCCAGTACTTC
>NA|TRBV6-6|TRBJ2-3|NA
CASSYSNGGESDTQYF
TGTGCCAGCAGTTACTCGAACGGGGGAGAGTCAGATACGCAGTATTTT
>NA|TRBV9|TRBJ2-7|NA
CASSGGHSSSYEQYF
TGTGCCAGCAGCGGGGGACATTCGAGCTCCTACGAGCAGTACTTC
>few|TRBV27|TRBJ1-2|TRBD1
CASSSRGLTGPNYGYTF
TGTGCCAGCAGTTCCCGCGGCTTGACAGGGCCTAACTATGGCTACACCTTC
>NA|TRBV6-5|TRBJ1-2|NA
CASSYSLGPNYGYTF
TGTGCCAGCAGTTACTCGCTCGGACCTAACTATGGCTACACCTTC
>once|TRBV10-2|TRBJ1-3|NA
CASSEPGSGNTIYF
TGCGCCAGCAGTGAGCCTGGCTCTGGAAACACCATATATTTT
>NA|TRBV9|TRBJ2-3|NA
CASSLGDTQYF
TGTGCCAGCAGCCTCGGAGATACGCAGTATTTT
>NA|TRBV20-1|TRBJ2-7|NA
CSVNLRYEQYF
TGCAGTGTAAACCTCCGCTACGAGCAGTACTTC
>NA|TRBV6-1|TRBJ2-3|NA
CASSASEPDTQYF
TGTGCCAGCAGTGCCTCAGAGCCAGATACGCAGTATTTT
>NA|TRBV7-9|TRBJ1-1|TRBD1
CASSPWTGENTEAFF
TGTGCCAGCAGCCCATGGACAGGGGAGAACACTGAAGCTTTCTTT
>NA|TRBV5-6|TRBJ2-5|NA
CASSLGGLEKIETQYF
TGTGCCAGCAGCTTGGGGGGGCTAGAAAAGATAGAGACCCAGTACTTC
>NA|TRBV7-9|TRBJ1-6|TRBD1
CASSPRTGNSPLHF
TGTGCCAGCAGCCCTAGGACAGGGAACTCACCCCTCCACTTT
>NA|TRBV5-4|TRBJ2-3|NA
CASSLVGSEWYF
TGTGCCAGCAGCTTGGTTGGGTCGGAGTGGTATTTT
>NA|TRBV29-1|TRBJ1-2|NA
CSVEVTGGTNYGYTF
TGCAGCGTTGAAGTAACCGGGGGCACTAACTATGGCTACACCTTC
>NA|TRBV7-3|TRBJ2-7|TRBD2
CASSAGGDSRHEQYF
TGTGCCAGCAGCGCGGGGGGTGACAGTCGTCACGAGCAGTACTTC
>NA|TRBV7-9|TRBJ2-4|NA
CASSNSREGFKNIQYF
TGTGCCAGCAGCAATAGTAGAGAGGGGTTCAAAAACATTCAGTACTTC
>NA|TRBV7-9|TRBJ1-4|TRBD1
CASSPDRAIEKLFF
TGTGCCAGCAGTCCGGACAGGGCAATCGAAAAACTGTTTTTT
>NA|TRBV5-4|TRBJ1-4|TRBD1
CASSLAQGDGEKLFF
TGTGCCAGCAGCTTGGCCCAGGGGGATGGCGAAAAACTGTTTTTT
>NA|TRBV10-2|TRBJ1-1|NA
CASSEYGGTEAFF
TGCGCCAGCAGTGAGTACGGCGGAACTGAAGCTTTCTTT
>NA|TRBV5-1|TRBJ2-7|NA
CASSRTELSYEQYF
TGCGCCAGCAGCCGAACAGAGCTTTCCTACGAGCAGTACTTC
>NA|TRBV10-1|TRBJ1-2|NA
CASSDREDYGYTF
TGCGCCAGCAGTGATCGGGAAGACTATGGCTACACCTTC
>NA|TRBV6-5|TRBJ2-3|TRBD1
CASSSHPRQGENTQYF
TGTGCCAGCAGTTCCCATCCCCGACAGGGCGAAAATACGCAGTATTTT
>few|TRBV19|TRBJ1-4|TRBD1
CASRETGGGEKLFF
TGTGCCAGTAGGGAGACAGGGGGTGGTGAAAAACTGTTTTTT